This TCR beta chain originates from a study of cytomegalovirus exposure and HLA in healthy donors (TCRdb year 2017). General notes on the study: An earlier analysis of roughly 570 of the donors reported 250 to 300 Gb of sequence data and 90 million to 120 million unique TCR beta sequences obtained from around 190 million T cells. HLA typing included class I and class II loci at four-digit resolution. To decide whether each TCR beta V gene segment behaved as functional or pseudogenic, an earlier analysis of some 600 of the donors relied on high-throughput TCR beta sequencing. The study aimed to test whether cataloging public T cell receptors could reveal signatures of past pathogen exposure. A later genetic analysis used genome-wide SNP genotypes for about 65% of the roughly 700 donors, treating that subset as a discovery cohort. To study patterns of TCR occurrence, a later analysis re-analyzed previously published TCR beta repertoires from 600 to 750 donors and added high-resolution HLA genotyping. Among the roughly 390 genotyped donors, approximately 82% belonged to the genetic ancestry cluster associated with self-reported Caucasian donors. The study profiled the T cell repertoires of 500 to 800 subjects by immunosequencing and related them to cytomegalovirus serostatus. Donor age, sex, ethnicity and CMV serostatus were compiled together with the repertoire data. A handful of DR-DQ haplotypes were handled as single units for association and clustering because linkage in the cohort was strong. Rather than drawing on any new phenotypic data, the later analysis identified candidate immune exposures from TCR beta sequences and the way those sequences occurred across donors. Across some 400 genotyped donors of the cohort, an average of about 220,000 unique TCR beta nucleotide sequences per donor were sequenced, and around 20% of those sequences were non-productive. Besides the first cohort of 666 subjects, a separate validation cohort made up of over 100 different subjects was used. All discovery cohort repertoires had been generated using a single sequencing platform. An early release that covered approximately 600 HLA-typed donors contained about 300 gigabases of sequencing data and around 80 million unique TCR sequences. The number of donors typed differed by locus, with roughly 629-640 for A, B, C, DRB1 and DQB1, around 500 for DQA1, 600 to 610 for DPA1, and around 450 for DPB1. High-throughput TCR immunosequencing, statistical association of individual TCRs with disease status, and machine learning were combined to predict cytomegalovirus infection status.

Here V drops 7 bases and J drops 4 bases, and the junction holds 9 bases not matched to any gene. CDR1 MNHEY and CDR2 SMNVEV are derived from the germline V gene (reference sequence). The CDR3 has 14 amino acids, counting the end cysteine and phenylalanine. Of all the DNA, just the CDR3 is kept, 42 bases in frame from base 1. About this clone: Its specific antigen is unknown.

The library was made by the immunoSEQ multiplex PCR assay. For the multiplex PCR, a mixture combining 60 forward primers for TCR Vbeta segments and 13 reverse primers for TCR Jbeta segments was used. Amplification of the CDR3 region of rearranged TCR beta genes was performed with a multiplex PCR assay on genomic DNA. Amplified TCR beta libraries were sequenced as 87-base-pair reads on the Illumina HiSeq System. In the source study's methods: A later analysis counted approximately 74 million unique TCR beta chains across the 670 or so repertoires, and around 9.9 million of these chains were shared by at least two donors. Raw reads were error-corrected and collapsed into unique sequences with a nearest-neighbor algorithm that merged closely related sequences to remove PCR and sequencing errors. V, D and J gene segments were assigned by aligning CDR3 sequences to IMGT reference sequences. For a sequence to be retained, a match of at least six nucleotides to both a V gene segment and a J gene segment was required. A rearrangement counted as productive if the CDR3 had no stop codons and remained in frame with V and J, and every other rearrangement counted as non-productive. Following IMGT convention, CDR3 was defined as the stretch from the second conserved V-encoded cysteine to the conserved J-encoded phenylalanine. The earlier analysis of 587 of the donors excluded sequences that lacked an unambiguous match to a single V gene segment. An earlier analysis of 550 to 650 of the donors classified V segments as functional when productive rearrangements were above 56.7% and as segregating when the standard deviation between donors was above 5%. A statistical classification framework was developed to diagnose cytomegalovirus status using the catalog of TCR beta chain sequences. In a later analysis, TCR nucleotide sequences were compared against IMGT/GENE-DB human TR gene sequences so that V and J genes could be assigned. The TCRdist pipeline was used in a later analysis to assign CDR3 sequences and most-parsimonious VDJ recombination scenarios. In a later analysis, each TCR beta chain was defined by its CDR3 amino acid sequence together with its V-gene family, and reads lacking a unique V-gene family were excluded. In a later analysis, 450 to 600 highly shared, low-generation-probability nucleotide sequences were removed to address suspected cross-contamination and a sequencing artifact. A later analysis calculated a clonal expansion index for each public chain from normalized within-repertoire ranks of inferred template counts. In a later analysis, generation probabilities were computed using a VDJ recombination model fitted to out-of-frame rearrangements, and the results were checked against IGoR. A later analysis scored TCR-TCR, TCR-HLA and TCR-CMV co-occurrence with hypergeometric tests, applying a repertoire-size bias correction to TCR pairs. In a later analysis, false discovery rates were estimated by permuting HLA or CMV assignments 20 times. A later analysis grouped co-occurring TCRs with DBSCAN, adding TCRdist sequence similarity when clustering within HLA-allele-positive subsets. Repertoires with fewer than 30,000 or more than 120,000 public chains were left out of co-occurrence clustering, as were about 5 repertoires with anomalous nucleotide sharing. This immuneACCESS table, as held by TCRdb, lists in-frame sequences with V and J called but not all clones. Of the missing ones, under half trace to an unresolved V gene in checked studies; the others have no known cause. V, J and clone size derive from that table, while D and trimming were established from the DNA sequence. The sample table includes some 70,000 clones. Of the sample, around 7% is held by the ten largest clones.

What the study reported, not specific to this receptor: A later analysis found that TCR association rates varied across HLA loci, with DRB1 alleles showing the most associated TCRs and HLA-C alleles the fewest. A later analysis found that most CMV-associated TCR beta chains appeared HLA-restricted, with HLA associations seemingly driven largely by CMV exposure. When HLA alleles, especially DR and DQ, strongly co-occurred, attributing TCR associations to individual alleles was difficult. In this cohort, only TCR beta chains were sequenced, and detectable features were limited by the absence of alpha or paired-chain data. Some IMGT-functional V segments, including TRBV6-2 and TRBV6-3, could not be told apart with the 87-base-pair reads, so those segments were excluded. A later analysis found that HLA-associated TCR beta chains were more clonally expanded and had lower generation probabilities than equally common non-associated chains. Linkage disequilibrium might explain the correlated functional status among segregating V segments, but an unknown experimental factor could not be ruled out. Several of the top co-occurrence clusters appeared to be linked to parvovirus B19, influenza, CMV and Epstein-Barr virus, according to a later analysis. About 15 rarely observed V segments, including chromosome 9 orphons, were excluded from the earlier analysis of just under 600 of the donors because counts were too low. The classifier was reported to diagnose cytomegalovirus status with high specificity and sensitivity in both the original and validation cohorts. The study gave a list of 150 to 200 TCR beta chains associated with cytomegalovirus. A further reported finding was that TCR beta sequences accurately predicted the HLA-A and HLA-B alleles for most subjects in the first cohort. According to a later genetic analysis, donors in an Asian-associated ancestry cluster had fewer N-insertions in productive TCRs than the approximately 610-donor mean. The only immune exposure information available for the cohort was CMV serostatus. A group of highly shared sequence variants was considered likely to be a technical artifact of the sequencing pipeline. Specific HLA alleles were associated with 15,000 to 20,000 TCR beta sequences at a false discovery rate of 0.05 in a later analysis. Because HLA typing was missing for some donors at each locus, association tests included only the typed subset. In a later genetic analysis, a missense DCLRE1C variant was associated with V-gene and J-gene trimming of TCR beta chains, and the association was replicated in an independent cohort. An earlier analysis of roughly 570 of the donors showed that most TCR beta V segments appeared in productive rearrangements either about 87% or about 30% of the time, which broadly matched IMGT annotations. A few of the identified cytomegalovirus-associated TCR beta chains were confirmed in vitro to be specific for cytomegalovirus antigens. The authors suggested that the approach could potentially be extended to other disease states and immunological phenotypes. Sequencing depth was assumed to be roughly uniform across donors in the presence/absence analyses, though that assumption may not hold. While some public TCRs were present in many individuals, most TCR sequences turned up only very rarely across donors.

The cohort comprised more than 550 healthy bone marrow donors. At the time of sampling, every cohort member was nominally healthy, though immune exposures that went unrecorded were likely present. The donor was CMV seropositive and was included in the group of 250 to 350 seropositive cohort members. A peripheral blood sample was collected from each donor, and TCR beta sequencing was performed on peripheral blood mononuclear cells. The Qiagen DNeasy Blood Extraction Kit was used to extract genomic DNA from the blood cell samples. Rearrangement joined TRBV27 to TRBJ1-1; 7 junctional bases match TRBD1. This TCR came from a female donor in good health and CMV-seropositive. The sample consisted of PBMCs. The nucleotide sequence reads TGTGCCAGCACTTCCCGGGACAGAGTCACTGAAGCTTTCTTT. Its protein reads: CASTSRDRVTEAFF.